This T cell receptor beta chain appears in the sequencing data of a study of post-analysis software for immune sequencing data. Study-level background: Secondary progressive, relapsing-remitting and progressive-relapsing multiple sclerosis were among the included disease courses.

As regards this clonotype: Its antigen is not known.

TCR beta cDNA libraries included unique molecular identifiers. TCRdb redid the calling of the PCR reads with MiXCR, one entry per CDR3 protein. In the table there are 750,000 to 950,000 distinct CDR3 sequences, about 50% of which are singletons. The CDR3 extends over 13 amino acids. Germline V gene sequence: CDR1 KGHDR, CDR2 SFDVKD. Trimming removed 4 bases from V and 5 bases from J, with 8 bases in between. Study conclusions and caveats: In patients, TRBV5-6, TRBV5-1 and TRBV20-1 belonged to five or six TRBV segments found more frequently than in controls.

Sequences were obtained from blood. J is TRBJ1-5 and V is TRBV24-1, with D hard to call. The origin of this receptor is a girl aged 10 to 17 with multiple sclerosis. In DNA, the CDR3 is TGTGCCACCAGTGAAGCTGGCGATCAGCCCCAGCATTTT. Encoded protein: CATSEAGDQPQHF.